This T cell receptor beta chain came from a study of shared clonotypes between healthy human individuals. TCRdb keeps only in-frame clones here, not all; method: immunoSEQ multiplex PCR. The sample lists approximately 1,500,000 clones; 98% were seen once. Concerning this clone: Its antigen remains unknown.

CD4+ cells underwent separation, giving CD45RA+ naive and CD45RA-negative memory subsets. Whole-study findings and limits: In general, naive subsets displayed greater estimated richness than memory subsets did. Since donors were few, the genetic and exposure-history diversity represented was limited. Incomplete sequencing of sorted subsets was indicated by rarefaction despite large depth.

The source of this sequence is a man between 25 and 39 years old in good health. The sample comprised naive CD4+ T cells sorted from blood. Subset specified: CD45RA+ positively selected.

CDR3 protein: CASSEVAGGPSDTQYF. CDR3 sequence (DNA): TGTGCCAGCAGTGAAGTAGCGGGAGGGCCATCAGATACGCAGTATTTT. The rearrangement links TRBV6-1 to TRBJ2-3, with 11 bases fitting TRBD2. This CDR3 has 16 residues. Trimming removed 1 base from V and 4 bases from J; junction bases left unmatched: 4. Looked up from germline, CDR1 is MNHNS and CDR2 is SASEGT.